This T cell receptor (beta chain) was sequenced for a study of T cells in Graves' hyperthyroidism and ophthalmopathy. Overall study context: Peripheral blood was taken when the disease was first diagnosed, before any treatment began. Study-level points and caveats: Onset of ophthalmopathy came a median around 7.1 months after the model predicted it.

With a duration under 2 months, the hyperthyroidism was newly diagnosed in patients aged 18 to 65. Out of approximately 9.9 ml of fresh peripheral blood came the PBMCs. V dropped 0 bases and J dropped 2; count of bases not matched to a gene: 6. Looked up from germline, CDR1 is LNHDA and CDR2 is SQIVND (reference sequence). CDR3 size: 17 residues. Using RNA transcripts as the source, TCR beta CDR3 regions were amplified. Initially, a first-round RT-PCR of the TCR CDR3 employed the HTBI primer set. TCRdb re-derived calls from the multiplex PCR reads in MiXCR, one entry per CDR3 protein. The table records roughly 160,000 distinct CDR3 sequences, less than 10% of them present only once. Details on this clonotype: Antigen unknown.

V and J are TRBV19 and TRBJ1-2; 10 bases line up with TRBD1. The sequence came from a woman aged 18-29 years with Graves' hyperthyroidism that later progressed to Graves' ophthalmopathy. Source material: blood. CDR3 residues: CASSIDEGQGTNYGYTF. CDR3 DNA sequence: TGTGCCAGTAGTATAGATGAGGGACAGGGGACGAACTATGGCTACACCTTC.